This is a list of T cell receptor beta chains from one sample in a study of human T cells and chemical hapten exposure. TCRdb used MiXCR to reprocess the RACE reads, holding one entry per CDR3 protein. This table has 120,000 or so distinct CDR3 sequences, around 13% appearing once. Sequenced here: whole blood, sampled in connection with sensitization to the hapten diphenylcyclopropenone (DPC). The receptors shown here come from a man between 18 and 29 years old with alopecia areata. Some clones in this sample may be carry-over from other donors' samples. The CDR3 runs from the conserved cysteine through the conserved F or W. The D gene is left open where the match is weak. Clone sizes are given selectively: once, few, many, or a class where the clone is expanded.

NA,TRBV6-5,NA,TRBJ2-2,TGTGCCAGCAGTTACTCGCCCCAGTACACCGGGGAGCTGTTTTTT,CASSYSPQYTGELFF
NA,TRBV21-1,NA,TRBJ2-7,TGTGCCAGCATCGTCCTAGCGACTCCCTACTACGAGCAGTACTTC,CASIVLATPYYEQYF
NA,TRBV24-1,TRBD2,TRBJ2-1,TGTGCCACCAGTGATACTAGCGGGGGGTACAATGAGCAGTTCTTC,CATSDTSGGYNEQFF
few,TRBV29-1,TRBD1,TRBJ2-1,TGCAGCGTTGTCCCTCGGGGGACAGGGGCCTACAATGAGCAGTTCTTC,CSVVPRGTGAYNEQFF
few,TRBV20-1,TRBD1,TRBJ1-3,TGCAGTGCTACCCCAGGGGGGGGTAACACCATATATTTT,CSATPGGGNTIYF
many,TRBV7-6,NA,TRBJ2-3,TGTGCCAGCAGCTTATTTATGAGGGCATCTAGCACAGATACGCAGTATTTT,CASSLFMRASSTDTQYF
NA,TRBV29-1,NA,TRBJ2-7,TGCAGCGCTGAGGACAGTGATACCTACGAGCAGTACTTC,CSAEDSDTYEQYF
few,TRBV5-6,NA,TRBJ1-4,TGTGCCAGCAGCGCCCTGGTTCGGGGAAGAAATGTGGGAAAACTGTTTTTT,CASSALVRGRNVGKLFF
NA,TRBV6-5,TRBD1,TRBJ1-1,TGTGCCAGCAGTTTTCTGCGGGACAGGGGACCCGAAGCTTTCTTT,CASSFLRDRGPEAFF
NA,TRBV12-3/TRBV12-4,NA,TRBJ1-2,TGTGCCAGCAGCCCAGGGTCGAGCTATGGCTACACCTTC,CASSPGSSYGYTF
few,TRBV20-1,TRBD1,TRBJ2-1,TGCAGTGCTAGTTCGGGGGGACAGGGCAATGAGCAGTTCTTC,CSASSGGQGNEQFF
NA,TRBV12-3/TRBV12-4,TRBD1,TRBJ1-6,TGTGCCAGCAGTTCGCGACAGGGATCACCCCTCCACTTT,CASSSRQGSPLHF
NA,TRBV4-3,TRBD2,TRBJ2-3,TGCGCCAGCAGCCAAGGCTTGACTAGCGCTTCGCAGTATTTT,CASSQGLTSASQYF
few,TRBV28,NA,TRBJ1-1,TGTGCCAGCTTCATCAACACTGAAGCTTTCTTT,CASFINTEAFF
few,TRBV6-2/TRBV6-3,TRBD1,TRBJ1-4,TGTGCCAGCAGTTCACCGACAGGGCGATCTGAAAAACTGTTTTTT,CASSSPTGRSEKLFF
few,TRBV7-2,TRBD1,TRBJ2-7,TGTGCCAGCAGCCACCGGGACAGGGTCTCCTACGAGCAGTACTTC,CASSHRDRVSYEQYF
NA,TRBV11-2,TRBD2,TRBJ2-1,TGTGCCAGCAGCCCACCCCTAGCGGCGGGCTACAATGAGCAGTTCTTC,CASSPPLAAGYNEQFF
NA,TRBV4-1,NA,TRBJ2-5,TGCGCCAGCAGCCAAGTTGGGGTGAAGACCCAGTACTTC,CASSQVGVKTQYF
many,TRBV4-1,NA,TRBJ1-5,TGCGCCAGCAGCCAAGTAGGGGGCAATCAGCCCCAGCATTTT,CASSQVGGNQPQHF
NA,TRBV6-5,NA,TRBJ2-6,TGTGCCAGCACGGGGGAATCTGTCATCTCTGGGGCCAACGTCCTGACTTTC,CASTGESVISGANVLTF
NA,TRBV6-2/TRBV6-3,TRBD2,TRBJ2-1,TGTGCCAGCAGTGGACTAGCGGGGGGGAATGAGCAGTTCTTC,CASSGLAGGNEQFF
NA,TRBV19,NA,TRBJ1-5,TGTGCCAGTAGTATATATCCCGGACAGAGCAATCAGCCCCAGCATTTT,CASSIYPGQSNQPQHF
NA,TRBV4-3,NA,TRBJ2-6,TGCGCCAGCAGCCAAGATGGTGAGAATTCTGGGGCCAACGTCCTGACTTTC,CASSQDGENSGANVLTF
NA,TRBV3-1,NA,TRBJ2-7,TGTGCCAGCAGCCGCACAGGGAGAGAGTACGAGCAGTACTTC,CASSRTGREYEQYF
many,TRBV4-3,TRBD2,TRBJ2-1,TGCGCCAGCAGCCAAGGACGAGCCGGGACTAGATTCCCTGATGAGCAGTTCTTC,CASSQGRAGTRFPDEQFF
NA,TRBV2,NA,TRBJ1-1,TGTGCCAGCAGTGACGACGCTCGGAGGGAAGCTTTCTTT,CASSDDARREAFF
NA,TRBV5-1,TRBD1,TRBJ2-7,TGCGCCAGCAGACAGGGGAACGAGGGCGAGCAGTACTTC,CASRQGNEGEQYF
few,TRBV5-6,NA,TRBJ1-1,TGTGCCAGCAGCTTGGAAGCGAACACTGAAGCTTTCTTT,CASSLEANTEAFF
few,TRBV14,NA,TRBJ1-6,TGTGCCAGCAGCCAAGATCAAAACTCACCCCTCCACTTT,CASSQDQNSPLHF
NA,TRBV5-1,TRBD2,TRBJ2-1,TGCGCCAGCAGCTTGCACCTAGCGGGGGGAGATGATGAGCAGTTCTTC,CASSLHLAGGDDEQFF
few,TRBV6-2/TRBV6-3,TRBD2,TRBJ2-1,TGTGCCAGCAGCAAGAGCGGGGCTACTTTCAATGAGCAGTTCTTC,CASSKSGATFNEQFF
few,TRBV15,NA,TRBJ2-1,TGTGCCACCAGCAGGGGGGGTAAACTCTCCTACAATGAGCAGTTCTTC,CATSRGGKLSYNEQFF
many,TRBV29-1,NA,TRBJ1-3,TGCAGCGTTGACGGGGAAACCTCTGGAAACACCATATATTTT,CSVDGETSGNTIYF
NA,TRBV11-1,NA,TRBJ2-4,TGTGCCAGCAGCCCTGCGGACAGAGTAGCCAAAAACATTCAGTACTTC,CASSPADRVAKNIQYF
NA,TRBV7-2,NA,TRBJ2-5,TGTGCCAGCAGCGCTCGTTGGATGAGTCCGGAGACCCAGTACTTC,CASSARWMSPETQYF
NA,TRBV28,NA,TRBJ2-3,TGTGCCAGCAGTTCATTAATCGGGCAGGTTAGCACAGATACGCAGTATTTT,CASSSLIGQVSTDTQYF
NA,TRBV6-5,NA,TRBJ2-1,TGTGCCAGCAGTTACAGAGACAGGACCCCTCTGCACAATGAGCAGTTCTTC,CASSYRDRTPLHNEQFF
NA,TRBV29-1,NA,TRBJ2-1,TGCAGCGTTGAAGATCTCGAGGGCGGGGAGCAGTTCTTC,CSVEDLEGGEQFF
NA,TRBV29-1,TRBD1,TRBJ1-5,TGCAGCGCACAGGGGGCGGGCAATCAGCCCCAGCATTTT,CSAQGAGNQPQHF
NA,TRBV27,TRBD2,TRBJ2-3,TGTGCCAGCACCGAACTCGGGGGGGCCCCCACAGATACGCAGTATTTT,CASTELGGAPTDTQYF
few,TRBV12-3/TRBV12-4,NA,TRBJ1-4,TGTGCCAGCAGTTTAGAACAACCGGGACACTGGTTAAAACTGTTTTTT,CASSLEQPGHWLKLFF
few,TRBV29-1,NA,TRBJ1-1,TGCAGCGTTACAATGAACACTGAAGCTTTCTTT,CSVTMNTEAFF
few,TRBV7-8,NA,TRBJ1-6,TGTGCCAGCAGCTCTTCCACAACAGGCCCCGTGGGTAATTCACCCCTCCACTTT,CASSSSTTGPVGNSPLHF
NA,TRBV7-6,TRBD2,TRBJ2-3,TGTGCCAGCAGTTTAGGACTAGCGGGGGATTATACGCAGTATTTT,CASSLGLAGDYTQYF
few,TRBV6-1,NA,TRBJ1-5,TGTGCCAGCAGTGAACAGTCAGGGGAACAGCCCCAGCATTTT,CASSEQSGEQPQHF
NA,TRBV5-1,TRBD1,TRBJ2-1,TGCGCCAGCAGCTTCTTCCCGGAACAGGGGACAGAGAATGAGCAGTTCTTC,CASSFFPEQGTENEQFF
few,TRBV20-1,TRBD2,TRBJ2-5,TGCAGTGCTGCGACTAGCGGGGGATTCCAAGAGACCCAGTACTTC,CSAATSGGFQETQYF
few,TRBV9,TRBD1,TRBJ2-7,TGTGCCAGCAGCGCAGGGACAGGGGGACCATACGAGCAGTACTTC,CASSAGTGGPYEQYF
NA,TRBV5-1,TRBD2,TRBJ2-7,TGCGCCAGCAGCTTCTGGGCTAGCGGGTACGAGCAGTACTTC,CASSFWASGYEQYF
NA,TRBV7-2,NA,TRBJ1-1,TGTGCCAGCAGCTTAGGACAGGCGCTTGAAGCTTTCTTT,CASSLGQALEAFF
NA,TRBV4-1,NA,TRBJ2-7,TGCGCCAGCAGCGCGCTACTCCTCAGCTCCTACGAGCAGTACTTC,CASSALLLSSYEQYF
NA,TRBV20-1,NA,TRBJ1-6,TGCAGTGCTCCGGAGCAGCAGGAGTATAATTCACCCCTCCACTTT,CSAPEQQEYNSPLHF
few,TRBV12-3/TRBV12-4,NA,TRBJ2-5,TGTGCCAGCAGACCCGGAGGGTACCAAGAGACCCAGTACTTC,CASRPGGYQETQYF
NA,TRBV29-1,NA,TRBJ2-2,TGCAGCGTTGGACGGGGGAGCAACGCCGGGGAGCTGTTTTTT,CSVGRGSNAGELFF
NA,TRBV5-1,TRBD1,TRBJ2-3,TGCGCCAGCAGCCCGACAGGGGGCGCCGCAGATACGCAGTATTTT,CASSPTGGAADTQYF